This T cell receptor beta chain was recovered during a study of esophageal squamous cell carcinoma under preoperative chemotherapy. From the PCR reads, TCRdb called clonotypes with MiXCR, one entry per CDR3 protein. The table lists under 20,000 distinct CDR3 sequences, more than 45% of them singletons. The time point here: after preoperative PTX-NDP chemotherapy. This clonotype turned up a few times. The conserved closing phenylalanine or tryptophan is absent in this CDR3, likely reflecting a read error. It is unclear where the CDR3 begins or ends on the DNA, so no DNA is shown, and the CDR3 is as TCRdb lists it. This clonotype originated in a human donor with esophageal squamous cell carcinoma. The donor label of this sample is uncertain. This sample was obtained from a patient given preoperative chemotherapy.

CDR3 amino acids: CASSPTGDKESRFS. The V call is TRBV7-2, the J call TRBJ2-5. Germline loops: CDR1 SGHTA, CDR2 FQGNSA. The CDR3 is 14 amino acids long, termini counted.